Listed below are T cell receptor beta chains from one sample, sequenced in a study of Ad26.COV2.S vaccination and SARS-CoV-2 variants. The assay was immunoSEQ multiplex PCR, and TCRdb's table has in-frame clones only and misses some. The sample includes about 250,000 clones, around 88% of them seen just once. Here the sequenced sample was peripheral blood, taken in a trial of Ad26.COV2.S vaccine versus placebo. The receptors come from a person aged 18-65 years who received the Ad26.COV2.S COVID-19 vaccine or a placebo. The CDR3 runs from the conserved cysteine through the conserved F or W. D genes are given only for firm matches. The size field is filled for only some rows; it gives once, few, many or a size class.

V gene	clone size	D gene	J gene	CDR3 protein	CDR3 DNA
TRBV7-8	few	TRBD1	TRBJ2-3	CASSLGTGGSTDTQYF	TGTGCCAGCAGCTTAGGGACAGGGGGAAGCACAGATACGCAGTATTTT
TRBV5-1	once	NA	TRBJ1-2	CASSLAGSSFYGYTF	TGCGCCAGCAGCTTGGCAGGCAGTTCCTTCTATGGCTACACCTTC
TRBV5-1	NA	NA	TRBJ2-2	CASSLDGGSGELFF	TGCGCCAGCAGCTTGGACGGGGGTAGCGGGGAGCTGTTTTTT
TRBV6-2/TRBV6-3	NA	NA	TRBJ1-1	CASSPGAWEATEAFF	TGTGCCAGCAGTCCCGGAGCCTGGGAAGCCACTGAAGCTTTCTTT
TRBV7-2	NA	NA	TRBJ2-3	CASSLGVLSTDTQYF	TGTGCCAGCAGCTTGGGAGTACTAAGCACAGATACGCAGTATTTT
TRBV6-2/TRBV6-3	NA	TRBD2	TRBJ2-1	CASSSRAGLAFYNEQFF	TGTGCCAGCAGCTCTAGGGCCGGACTAGCGTTTTACAATGAGCAGTTCTTC
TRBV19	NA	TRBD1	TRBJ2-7	CASTPGQGDAYEQYF	TGTGCCAGTACCCCGGGACAGGGGGACGCCTACGAGCAGTACTTC
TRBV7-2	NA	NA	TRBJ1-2	CASSEASRANYGYTF	TGTGCCAGCAGTGAGGCGAGCAGAGCTAACTATGGCTACACCTTC
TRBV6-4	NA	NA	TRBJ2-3	CASSDIGGNTQYF	TGTGCCAGCAGTGACATCGGGGGTAATACGCAGTATTTT
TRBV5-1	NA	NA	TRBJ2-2	CASSLWQLTGELFF	TGCGCCAGCAGCTTATGGCAGCTCACCGGGGAGCTGTTTTTT
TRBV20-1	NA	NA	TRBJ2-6	CSASVGSGANVLTF	TGCAGTGCTAGTGTGGGATCTGGGGCCAACGTCCTGACTTTC
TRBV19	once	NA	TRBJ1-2	CASSIDLHPKGGYTF	TGTGCCAGTAGTATAGATTTACACCCCAAAGGTGGCTACACCTTC
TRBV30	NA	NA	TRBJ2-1	CAWVTEGGERQFF	TGTGCCTGGGTCACTGAGGGGGGGGAGAGGCAGTTCTTC
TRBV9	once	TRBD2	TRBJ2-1	CASSRYSSGPDNEQFF	TGTGCCAGCAGCCGTTACTCTAGCGGGCCTGACAATGAGCAGTTCTTC